This section outlines one T cell receptor (beta chain) sequence together with its context. Its specificity is not known. This sample stems from a study of cytomegalovirus exposure and HLA in healthy donors. At the level of the study: Previous work identified 95 million to 140 million unique TCR beta sequences from 150 million to 200 million T cells. A data release that came early held some 84 million unique TCRs from HLA-typed donors. The study's findings and limits: HLA restriction was apparent for most CMV-associated TCR beta chains in a later analysis. Sequencing depth roughly uniform across donors was assumed in presence/absence analyses.

Primers included in the PCR were 60 Vbeta and 13 Jbeta primers. Assay used: immunoSEQ multiplex PCR; TCRdb lists only in-frame clones, some missing. The data contain under 150,000 clones, around 78% of them singletons. This CDR3 has 13 residues. The V end lost 4 bases, the J end lost 3 bases, and 10 bases lay between the germline ends. CDR1 is SEHNR and CDR2 is FQNEAQ in the germline V gene (reference sequence). Specimen: PBMCs. This TCR was recovered from a woman in her forties or fifties in good health and CMV-seronegative. The V gene is TRBV7-9, the J gene TRBJ2-7; D is perhaps TRBD2 (6 bases). DNA of the CDR3: TGTGCCAGCAGCTCCACGACTAGCTACGAGCAGTACTTC. This codes for CASSSTTSYEQYF.